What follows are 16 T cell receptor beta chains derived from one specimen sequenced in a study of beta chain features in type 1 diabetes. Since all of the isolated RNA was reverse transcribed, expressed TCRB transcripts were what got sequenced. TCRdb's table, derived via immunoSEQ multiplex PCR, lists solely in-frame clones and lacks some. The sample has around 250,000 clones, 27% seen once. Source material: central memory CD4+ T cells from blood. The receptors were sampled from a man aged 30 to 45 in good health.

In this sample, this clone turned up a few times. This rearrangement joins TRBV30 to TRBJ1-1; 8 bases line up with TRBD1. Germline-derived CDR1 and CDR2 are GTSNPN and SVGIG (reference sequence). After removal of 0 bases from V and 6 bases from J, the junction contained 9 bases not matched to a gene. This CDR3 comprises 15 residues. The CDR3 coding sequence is TGTGCCTGGAGTGTACGTTCGACAGGGGTCGCTGAAGCTTTCTTT. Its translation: CAWSVRSTGVAEAFF.

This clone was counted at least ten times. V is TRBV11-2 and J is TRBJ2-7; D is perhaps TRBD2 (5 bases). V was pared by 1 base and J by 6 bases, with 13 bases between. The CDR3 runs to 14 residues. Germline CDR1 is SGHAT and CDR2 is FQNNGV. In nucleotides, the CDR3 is TGTGCCAGCAGCTTAGCACCGGGATCGGCCGAGCAGTACTTC. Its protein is CASSLAPGSAEQYF.

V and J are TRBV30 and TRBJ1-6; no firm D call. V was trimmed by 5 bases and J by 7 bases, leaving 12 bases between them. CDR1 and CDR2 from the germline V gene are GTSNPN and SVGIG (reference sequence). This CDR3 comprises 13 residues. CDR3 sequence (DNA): TGTGCCTGGGCGGTTGGAGGGAATTCACCCCTCCACTTT. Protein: CAWAVGGNSPLHF.

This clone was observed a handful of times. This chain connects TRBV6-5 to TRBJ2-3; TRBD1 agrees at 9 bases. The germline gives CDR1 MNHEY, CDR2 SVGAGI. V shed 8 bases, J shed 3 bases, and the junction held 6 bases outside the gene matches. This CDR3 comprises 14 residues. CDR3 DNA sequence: TGTGCCAGCCAGGACAGGGGCAGGACAGATACGCAGTATTTT. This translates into CASQDRGRTDTQYF.

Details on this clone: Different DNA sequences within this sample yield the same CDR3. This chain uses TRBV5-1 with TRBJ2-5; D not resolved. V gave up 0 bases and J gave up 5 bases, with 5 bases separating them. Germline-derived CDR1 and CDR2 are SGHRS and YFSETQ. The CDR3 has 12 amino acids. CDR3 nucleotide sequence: TGCGCCAGCAGCTTGGCCGGTGAGACCCAGTACTTC. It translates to CASSLAGETQYF.

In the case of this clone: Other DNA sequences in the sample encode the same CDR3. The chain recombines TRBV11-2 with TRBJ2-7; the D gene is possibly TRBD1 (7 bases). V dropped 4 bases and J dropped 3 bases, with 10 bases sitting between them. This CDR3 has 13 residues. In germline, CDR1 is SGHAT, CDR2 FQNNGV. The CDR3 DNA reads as TGTGCCAGCAGCTCCCAGGGGGGCTACGAGCAGTACTTC. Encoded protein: CASSSQGGYEQYF.

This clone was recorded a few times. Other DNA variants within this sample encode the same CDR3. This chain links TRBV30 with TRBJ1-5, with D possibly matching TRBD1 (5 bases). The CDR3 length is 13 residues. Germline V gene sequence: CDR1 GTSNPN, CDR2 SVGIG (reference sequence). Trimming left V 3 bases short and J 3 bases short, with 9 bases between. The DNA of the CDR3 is TGTGCCTGGAGCGTGGACACCAATCAGCCCCAGCATTTT. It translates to CAWSVDTNQPQHF. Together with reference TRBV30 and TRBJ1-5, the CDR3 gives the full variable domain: SQTIHQWPATLVQPVGSPLSLECTVEGTSNPNLYWYRQAAGRGLQLLFYSVGIGQISSEVPQNLSASRPQDRQFILSSKKLLLSDSGFYLCAWSVDTNQPQHFGDGTRLSIL.

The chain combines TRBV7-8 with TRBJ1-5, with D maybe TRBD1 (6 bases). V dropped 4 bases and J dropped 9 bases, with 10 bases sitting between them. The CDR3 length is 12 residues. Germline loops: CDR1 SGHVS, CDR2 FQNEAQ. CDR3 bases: TGTGCCAGCAGCTCCCACAGGGTGCCCCAGCATTTT. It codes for CASSSHRVPQHF.

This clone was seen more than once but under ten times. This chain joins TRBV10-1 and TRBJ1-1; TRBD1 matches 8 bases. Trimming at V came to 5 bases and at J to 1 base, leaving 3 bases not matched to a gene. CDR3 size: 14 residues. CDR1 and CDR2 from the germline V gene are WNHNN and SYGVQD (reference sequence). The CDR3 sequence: CASSPGQANTEAFF. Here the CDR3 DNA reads TGCGCCAGCAGTCCGGGACAGGCGAACACTGAAGCTTTCTTT.

CDR3 sequence: CASSPPQGLTDTQYF. The CDR3 DNA sequence: TGTGCCAGCTCACCACCCCAGGGGCTCACAGATACGCAGTATTTT. The rearrangement joins TRBV18 to TRBJ2-3; TRBD1 might be the D (6 bases). Trimming took off 0 bases at V and 2 bases at J, with 9 bases between the two ends. The germline V gene has CDR1 KGHSH and CDR2 LQKENI. The CDR3 has 15 amino acids.

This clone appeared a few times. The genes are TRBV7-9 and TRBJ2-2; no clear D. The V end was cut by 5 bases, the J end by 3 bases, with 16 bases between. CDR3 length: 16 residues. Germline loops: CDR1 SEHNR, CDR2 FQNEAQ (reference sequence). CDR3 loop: CASSPSWQLDTGELFF. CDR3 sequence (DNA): TGTGCCAGCAGCCCCTCGTGGCAGTTGGACACCGGGGAGCTGTTTTTT.

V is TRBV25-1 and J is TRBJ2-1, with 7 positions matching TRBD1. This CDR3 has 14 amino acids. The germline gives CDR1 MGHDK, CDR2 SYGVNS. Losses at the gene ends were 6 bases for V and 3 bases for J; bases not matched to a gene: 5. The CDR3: CASRRQGNYNEQFF. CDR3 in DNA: TGTGCCAGCAGGAGACAGGGAAACTACAATGAGCAGTTCTTC.

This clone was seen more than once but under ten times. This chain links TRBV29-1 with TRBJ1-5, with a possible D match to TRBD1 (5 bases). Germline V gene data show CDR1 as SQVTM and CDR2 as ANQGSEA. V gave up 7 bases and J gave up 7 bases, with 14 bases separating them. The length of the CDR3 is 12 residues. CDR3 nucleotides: TGCAGCGGTGGGGCAGAGGGCCAGCCCCAGCATTTT. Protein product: CSGGAEGQPQHF.

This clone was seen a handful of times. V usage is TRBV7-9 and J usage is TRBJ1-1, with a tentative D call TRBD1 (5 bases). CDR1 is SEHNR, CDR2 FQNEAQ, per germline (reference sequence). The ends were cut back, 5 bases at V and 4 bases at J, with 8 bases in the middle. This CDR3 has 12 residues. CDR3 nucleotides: TGTGCCAGCAGCCAGGGCGGCACTGAAGCTTTCTTT. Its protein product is CASSQGGTEAFF. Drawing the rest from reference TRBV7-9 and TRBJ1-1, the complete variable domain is DTGVSQNPRHKITKRGQNVTFRCDPISEHNRLYWYRQTLGQGPEFLTYFQNEAQLEKSRLLSDRFSAERPKGSFSTLEIQRTEQGDSAMYLCASSQGGTEAFFGQGTRLTVV.

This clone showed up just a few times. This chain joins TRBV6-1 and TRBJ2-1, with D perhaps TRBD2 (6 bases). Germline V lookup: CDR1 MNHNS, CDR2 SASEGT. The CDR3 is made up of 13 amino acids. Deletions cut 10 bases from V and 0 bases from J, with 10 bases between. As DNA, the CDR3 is TGTGCCACCCGGGAGTCCTCCTACAATGAGCAGTTCTTC. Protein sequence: CATRESSYNEQFF.

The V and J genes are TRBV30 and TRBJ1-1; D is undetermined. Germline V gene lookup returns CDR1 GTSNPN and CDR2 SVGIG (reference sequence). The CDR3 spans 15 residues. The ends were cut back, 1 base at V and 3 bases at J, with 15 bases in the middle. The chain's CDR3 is CAWSGGESPYTEAFF. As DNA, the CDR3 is TGTGCCTGGAGTGGCGGAGAGAGTCCCTACACTGAAGCTTTCTTT.